This T cell receptor (beta chain) appears in the sequencing data of a study of blood T cells in healthy people across ages. General study results and limits: Roughly linear declines in TCR beta diversity per million T cells occurred with age. Donor CMV status was unknown, possibly confounding expanded clonotype changes.

Regarding this clonotype: Antigen unknown.

Between the trimmed V and J ends, which lost 5 bases and 4 bases, there was a span of 17 bases. The CDR3 runs to 15 residues. A J-beta primer mix and a sample-barcoded 5' primer were used in a second PCR of roughly 7 to 12 cycles. Every sample returned 2.5 million or more CDR3-containing paired-end reads. TCRdb re-derived calls from the 5' RACE reads in MiXCR, one entry per CDR3 protein. The sample lists around 1.1 million distinct CDR3 sequences; approximately 38% were seen once. Each sample provided at least 5 micrograms of extracted total RNA. Sequenced material: blood. V gene TRBV12-3 or TRBV12-4 combines with J gene TRBJ1-1; perhaps TRBD1 as D (5 bases). The origin of this receptor is a young man in good health. The CDR3 loop is CASSPPGGVGTEAFF. The CDR3 DNA is TGTGCCAGCAGTCCCCCGGGAGGGGTGGGCACTGAAGCTTTCTTT.